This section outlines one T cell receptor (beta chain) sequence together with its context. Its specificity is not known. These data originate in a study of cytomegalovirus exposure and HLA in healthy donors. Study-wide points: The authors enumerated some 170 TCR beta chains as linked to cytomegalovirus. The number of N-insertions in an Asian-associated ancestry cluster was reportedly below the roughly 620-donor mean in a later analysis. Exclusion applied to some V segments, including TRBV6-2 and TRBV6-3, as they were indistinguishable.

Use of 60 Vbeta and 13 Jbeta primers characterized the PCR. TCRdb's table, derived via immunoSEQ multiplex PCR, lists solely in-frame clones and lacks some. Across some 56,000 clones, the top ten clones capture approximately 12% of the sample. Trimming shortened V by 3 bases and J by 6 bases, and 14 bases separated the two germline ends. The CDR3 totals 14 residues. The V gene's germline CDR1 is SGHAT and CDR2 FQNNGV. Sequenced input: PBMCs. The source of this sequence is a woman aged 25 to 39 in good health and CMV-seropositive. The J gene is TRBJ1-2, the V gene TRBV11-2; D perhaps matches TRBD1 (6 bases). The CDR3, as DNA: TGTGCCAGCAGCTTTGCACAGGGCTTTAATGGCTACACCTTC. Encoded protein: CASSFAQGFNGYTF.